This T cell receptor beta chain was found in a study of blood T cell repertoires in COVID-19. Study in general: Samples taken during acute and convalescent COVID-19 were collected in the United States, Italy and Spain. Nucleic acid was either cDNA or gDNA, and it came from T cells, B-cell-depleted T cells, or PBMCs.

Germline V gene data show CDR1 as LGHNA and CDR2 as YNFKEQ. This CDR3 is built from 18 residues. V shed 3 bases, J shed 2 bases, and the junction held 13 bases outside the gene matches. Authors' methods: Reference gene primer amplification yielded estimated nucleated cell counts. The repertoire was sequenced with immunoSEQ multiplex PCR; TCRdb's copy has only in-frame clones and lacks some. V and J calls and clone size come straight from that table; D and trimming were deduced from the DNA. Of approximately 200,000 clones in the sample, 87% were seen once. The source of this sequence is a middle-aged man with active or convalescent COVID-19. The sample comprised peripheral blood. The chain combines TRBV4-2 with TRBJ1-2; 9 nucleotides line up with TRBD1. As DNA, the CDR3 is TGTGCCAGCAGCCATAATATTATATCCGGGACAGGGAACTATGGCTACACCTTC. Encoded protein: CASSHNIISGTGNYGYTF.